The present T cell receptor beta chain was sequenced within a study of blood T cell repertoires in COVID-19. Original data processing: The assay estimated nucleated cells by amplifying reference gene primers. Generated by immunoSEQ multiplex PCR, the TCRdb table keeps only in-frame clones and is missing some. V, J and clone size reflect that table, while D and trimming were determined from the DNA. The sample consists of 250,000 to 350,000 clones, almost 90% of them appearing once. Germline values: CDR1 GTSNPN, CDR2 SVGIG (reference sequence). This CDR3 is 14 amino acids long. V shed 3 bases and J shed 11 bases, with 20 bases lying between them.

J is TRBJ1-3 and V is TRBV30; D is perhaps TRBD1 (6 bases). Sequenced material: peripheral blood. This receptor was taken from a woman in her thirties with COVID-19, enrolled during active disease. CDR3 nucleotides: TGTGCCTGGAGAAGAAACGGGGCAGGGGCGGCCATATATTTT. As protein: CAWRRNGAGAAIYF.